The rows below give T cell receptor beta chains drawn from one sample of a study of blood T cell repertoires in COVID-19. Profiling relied on immunoSEQ multiplex PCR, and the TCRdb table lists in-frame clones only, not all of them. The sample shows tens of thousands of clones, 87% of them seen only once. Sequenced sample: peripheral blood. The receptors come from a woman aged 45-65 years with active or convalescent COVID-19. CDR3s include the opening cysteine and the closing phenylalanine or tryptophan.

TRBV6-5	TRBJ1-2	CASSKNRGRDYGYTF
TRBV2	TRBJ1-1	CASRHRGGIMNTEAFF
TRBV13	TRBJ1-2	CASTQGLQGSNYGYTF
TRBV6-4	TRBJ2-7	CASSEGGLGEQYF
TRBV6-6	TRBJ2-7	CASSYSGGSSYEQYF
TRBV2	TRBJ1-2	CASTNRDVHYGYTF
TRBV7-3	TRBJ2-5	CASSRMDSVTQYF
TRBV6-5	TRBJ1-1	CASRGNRAGGTEAFF
TRBV27	TRBJ2-1	CASTAGTGISYNEQFF
TRBV27	TRBJ2-2	CASRILGGNTGELFF
TRBV6-5	TRBJ1-1	CASREVLGNTEAFF
TRBV10-3	TRBJ1-1	CASRRTGHEAFF
TRBV4-3	TRBJ2-2	CASSKFMTGGTGELFF
TRBV14	TRBJ2-7	CASYKTGASYEQYF
TRBV19	TRBJ1-5	CAGTTGNQPQHF
TRBV6-4	TRBJ1-1	CASSDGRGPFF
TRBV5-4	TRBJ2-7	CASSLTGGSLEQYF
TRBV6-2/TRBV6-3	TRBJ1-2	CASSPGQAFYGYTF
TRBV27	TRBJ2-5	CASSLSGRGEETQYF
TRBV18	TRBJ2-5	CASSPPRGGETQYF
TRBV5-6	TRBJ1-3	CASSLSGGGNTIYF
TRBV12-3/TRBV12-4	TRBJ1-6	CASSSQNSPLHF
TRBV20-1	TRBJ2-5	CSARGAETQYF
TRBV6-5	TRBJ2-7	CASSWNRGKSQYF
TRBV19	TRBJ1-1	CASNPRGQKNTEAFF
TRBV10-3	TRBJ2-1	CATAASGGYNEQFF
TRBV19	TRBJ1-2	CASTGANYGYTF
TRBV7-9	TRBJ1-6	CASSLDTDNSPLHF
TRBV6-5	TRBJ1-1	CASRATGYTEAFF
TRBV7-3	TRBJ2-3	CASSSGQTDTQYF
TRBV5-5	TRBJ1-1	CASSIPLRSHTEAFF
TRBV7-2	TRBJ1-1	CASSLNRGTEAFF
TRBV4-3	TRBJ2-1	CASSQIAGRAKFF
TRBV7-2	TRBJ1-2	CASSSAGEYTF
TRBV29-1	TRBJ2-7	CSSAQGGEQYF
TRBV30	TRBJ2-7	CACPHPSAIGQYF
TRBV11-1	TRBJ2-7	CASSLARTGIYEQYF
TRBV5-1	TRBJ2-1	CASSLTLAGGVRPLYNEQFF
TRBV9	TRBJ1-1	CASSVGQGGTEAFF
TRBV30	TRBJ1-2	CAFRAEARYGYTF
TRBV12-3/TRBV12-4	TRBJ1-6	CARRGGSPLHF
TRBV18	TRBJ2-7	CASSPGYEQYF
TRBV9	TRBJ2-2	CASSVQGPGELFF
TRBV7-9	TRBJ1-1	CASSPTGTEAFF
TRBV5-4	TRBJ1-1	CASSFGGLNTEAFF
TRBV4-3	TRBJ2-2	CASSHRGSGELFF
TRBV12-3/TRBV12-4	TRBJ1-2	CASSEGPLDGYTF
TRBV11-2	TRBJ2-5	CASSSLGGAQTQYF
TRBV7-9	TRBJ2-1	CASSHRVGAYNEQFF
TRBV5-4	TRBJ1-1	CASSPSDRADTEAFF
TRBV2	TRBJ2-5	CASSGGLEGTQYF
TRBV18	TRBJ2-4	CASSPTGLAGGPQYF
TRBV6-5	TRBJ1-2	CASRTGTGSDGYTF
TRBV12-5	TRBJ2-5	CASGFFPDQETQYF